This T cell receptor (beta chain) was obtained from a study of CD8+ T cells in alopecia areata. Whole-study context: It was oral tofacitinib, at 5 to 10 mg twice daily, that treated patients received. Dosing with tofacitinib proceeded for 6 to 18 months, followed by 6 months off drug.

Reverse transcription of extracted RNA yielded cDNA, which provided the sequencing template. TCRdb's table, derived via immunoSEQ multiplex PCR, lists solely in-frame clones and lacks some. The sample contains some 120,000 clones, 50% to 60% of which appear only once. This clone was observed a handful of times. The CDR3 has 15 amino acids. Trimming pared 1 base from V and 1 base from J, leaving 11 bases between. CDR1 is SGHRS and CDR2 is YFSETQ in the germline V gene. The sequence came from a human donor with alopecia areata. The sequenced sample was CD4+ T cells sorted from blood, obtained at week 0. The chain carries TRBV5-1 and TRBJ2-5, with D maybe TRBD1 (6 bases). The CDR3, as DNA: TGCGCCAGCAGCTTGACAGGGCCTACCCAAGAGACCCAGTACTTC. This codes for CASSLTGPTQETQYF.